This T cell receptor beta chain was found in a study of blood T cell repertoires in COVID-19. Looking at the study overall: COVID-19 samples from acute and convalescent phases originated in the United States, Italy and Spain.

CDR3 length: 13 residues. V was pared by 10 bases and J by 6 bases, with 15 bases between. CDR1 SNHLY and CDR2 FYNNEI come from the germline V gene. Libraries were prepared by immunoSEQ multiplex PCR; TCRdb keeps only in-frame clonotypes and omits some of them. This table has 130,000 to 150,000 clones, over 65% appearing once. The sequence derives from a human donor in a cohort sampled during active COVID-19. V gene TRBV2 combines with J gene TRBJ2-2; TRBD2 is a possible D gene (5 bases). Sequences were obtained from peripheral blood. CDR3 amino acids: CATRGQRAGELFF. As DNA, the CDR3 is TGTGCCACCCGGGGTCAGAGGGCCGGGGAGCTGTTTTTT.